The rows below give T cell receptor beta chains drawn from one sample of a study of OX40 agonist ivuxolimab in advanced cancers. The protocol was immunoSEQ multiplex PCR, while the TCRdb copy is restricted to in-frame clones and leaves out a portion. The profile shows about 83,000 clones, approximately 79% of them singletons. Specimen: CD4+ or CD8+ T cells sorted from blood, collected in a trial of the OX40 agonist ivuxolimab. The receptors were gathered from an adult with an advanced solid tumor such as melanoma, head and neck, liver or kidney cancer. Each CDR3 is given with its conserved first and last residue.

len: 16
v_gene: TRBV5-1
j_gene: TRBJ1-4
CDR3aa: CASRRDGTVGNEKLFF

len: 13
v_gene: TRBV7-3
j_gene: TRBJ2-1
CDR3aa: CASSSLGGSGQFF

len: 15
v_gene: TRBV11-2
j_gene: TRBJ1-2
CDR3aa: CASSSTGRSREGYTF

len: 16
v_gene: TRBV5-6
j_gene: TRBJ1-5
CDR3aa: CASIQYQAGSNQPQHF

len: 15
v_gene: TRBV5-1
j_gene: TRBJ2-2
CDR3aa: CASSLRDPGNGELFF

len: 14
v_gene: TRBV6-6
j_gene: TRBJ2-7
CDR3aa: CASSHPGQNYEQYF

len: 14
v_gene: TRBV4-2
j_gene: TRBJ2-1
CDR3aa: CASSHEEPPDEQFF

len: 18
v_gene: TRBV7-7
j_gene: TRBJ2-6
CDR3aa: CASSDAGVPQSRANVLTF

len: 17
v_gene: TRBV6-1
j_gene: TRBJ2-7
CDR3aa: CASSEYGSGLSSYEQYF

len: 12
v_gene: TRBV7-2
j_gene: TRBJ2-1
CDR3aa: CASSPYYNEQFF

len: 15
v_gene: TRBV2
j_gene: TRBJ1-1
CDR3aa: CAIPAAEAYSPEAFF

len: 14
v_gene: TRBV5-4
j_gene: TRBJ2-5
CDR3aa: CASSLSGTKETQYF

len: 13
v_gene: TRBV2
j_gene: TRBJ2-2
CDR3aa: CASSEASGGELFF

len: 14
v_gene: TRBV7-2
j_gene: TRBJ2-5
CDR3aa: CASSLANSEGTQYF

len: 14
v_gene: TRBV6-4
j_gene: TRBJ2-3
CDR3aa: CASSVGRTGDTQYF

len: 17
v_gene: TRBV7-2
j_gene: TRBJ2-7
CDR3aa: CASSTRLAGAENYEQYF

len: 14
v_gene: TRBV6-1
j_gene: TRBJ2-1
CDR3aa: CAILGRGLVDEQFF

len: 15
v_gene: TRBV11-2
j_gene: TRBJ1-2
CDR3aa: CASSSGQDPNYGYTF